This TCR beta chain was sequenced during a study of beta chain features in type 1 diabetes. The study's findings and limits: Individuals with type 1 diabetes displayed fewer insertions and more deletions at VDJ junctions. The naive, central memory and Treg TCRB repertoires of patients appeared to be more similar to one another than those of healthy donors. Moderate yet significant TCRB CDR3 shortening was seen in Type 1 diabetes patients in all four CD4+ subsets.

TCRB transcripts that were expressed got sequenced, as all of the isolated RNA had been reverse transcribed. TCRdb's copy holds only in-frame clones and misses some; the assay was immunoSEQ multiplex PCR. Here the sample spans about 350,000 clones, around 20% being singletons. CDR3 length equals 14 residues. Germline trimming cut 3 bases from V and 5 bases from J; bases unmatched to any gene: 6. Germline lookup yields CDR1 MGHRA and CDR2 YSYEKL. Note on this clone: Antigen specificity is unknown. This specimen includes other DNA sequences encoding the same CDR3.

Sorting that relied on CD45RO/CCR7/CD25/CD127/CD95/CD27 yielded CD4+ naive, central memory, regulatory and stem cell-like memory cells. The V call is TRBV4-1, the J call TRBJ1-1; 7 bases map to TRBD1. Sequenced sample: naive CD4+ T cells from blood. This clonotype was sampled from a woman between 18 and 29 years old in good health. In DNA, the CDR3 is TGCGCCAGCAGCCAGCGACAGGGTGGTACTGAAGCTTTCTTT. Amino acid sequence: CASSQRQGGTEAFF.